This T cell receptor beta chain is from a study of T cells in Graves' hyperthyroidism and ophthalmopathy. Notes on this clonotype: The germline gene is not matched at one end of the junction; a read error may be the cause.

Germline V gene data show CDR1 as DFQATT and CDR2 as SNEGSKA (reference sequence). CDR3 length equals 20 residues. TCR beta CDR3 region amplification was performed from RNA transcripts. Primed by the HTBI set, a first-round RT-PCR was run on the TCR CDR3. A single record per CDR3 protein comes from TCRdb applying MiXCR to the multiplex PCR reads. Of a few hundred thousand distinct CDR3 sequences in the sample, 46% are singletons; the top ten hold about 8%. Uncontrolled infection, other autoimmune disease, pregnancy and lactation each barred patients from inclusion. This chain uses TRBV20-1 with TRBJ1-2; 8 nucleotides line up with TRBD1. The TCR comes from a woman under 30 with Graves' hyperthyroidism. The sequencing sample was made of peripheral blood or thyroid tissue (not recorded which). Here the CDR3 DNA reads TGCAGTGCAAGAGGAGCCAGTCGTCTAGCGGGAGGACAGGGACCCTATGGCTACACCTTC. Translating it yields CSARGASRLAGGQGPYGYTF.